This TCR beta chain was sequenced during a study of blood T cell repertoires in COVID-19. Study-wide background: Samples of COVID-19 (acute and convalescent) were obtained from the United States, Italy and Spain. PBMCs, B-cell-depleted T cells, or T cells were the source of the cDNA or gDNA that made up the material.

Original processing methods: The authors estimated nucleated cell counts from reference gene primer amplification. Here immunoSEQ multiplex PCR was the method, and the copy in TCRdb shows in-frame clones only, minus some. Clonal size and the V and J genes are those of that table, whereas D and trimming came from the DNA. Among about 33,000 clones listed, 78% were seen once. The CDR3 runs 16 residues. The V gene's germline CDR1 is SGHAT and CDR2 FQNNGV. Trimming cost V 3 bases and J 4 bases, with 13 bases left between them. The specimen sequenced was peripheral blood. This sequence joins TRBV11-2 and TRBJ2-6; possible D gene TRBD2, 5 bases. The sequence was collected from an elderly man with acute or convalescent COVID-19. Here the CDR3 reads CASSFGGSTGANVLTF. The CDR3 DNA follows: TGTGCCAGCAGCTTTGGCGGGTCGACAGGGGCCAACGTCCTGACTTTC.